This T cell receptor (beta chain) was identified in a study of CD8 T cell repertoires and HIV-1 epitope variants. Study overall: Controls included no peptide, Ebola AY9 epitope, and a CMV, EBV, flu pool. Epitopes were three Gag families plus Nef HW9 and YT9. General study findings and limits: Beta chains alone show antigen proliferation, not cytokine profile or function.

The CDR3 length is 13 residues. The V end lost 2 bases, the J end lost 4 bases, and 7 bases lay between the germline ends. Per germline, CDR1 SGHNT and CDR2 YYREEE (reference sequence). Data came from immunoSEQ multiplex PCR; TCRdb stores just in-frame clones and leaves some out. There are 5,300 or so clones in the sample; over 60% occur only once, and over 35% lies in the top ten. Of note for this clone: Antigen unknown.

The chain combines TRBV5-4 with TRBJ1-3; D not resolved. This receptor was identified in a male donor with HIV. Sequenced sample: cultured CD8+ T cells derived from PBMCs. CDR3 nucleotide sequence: TGTGCCAGCAGCTTCGTTGGGGGAAACACCATATATTTT. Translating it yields CASSFVGGNTIYF.